This T cell receptor (beta chain) was documented in a study of T-cell memory formation after mild COVID-19. V shed 6 bases and J shed 0 bases, with 12 bases lying between them. Germline V gene lookup returns CDR1 DFQATT and CDR2 SNEGSKA (reference sequence). The CDR3 spans 14 residues. A few counts support this clonotype. Researchers used 5'RACE with constant-segment primers to make TCR alpha and TCR beta cDNA libraries that carry sample barcodes and UMIs. TCRdb redid the calling of the 5' RACE reads with MiXCR, one entry per CDR3 protein. The sample records roughly 100,000 distinct CDR3 sequences, 15% to 20% being singletons.

The V gene is TRBV20-1, the J gene TRBJ1-3, with D unclear. Sequenced sample: PBMCs or a T cell subset sorted from them (not recorded which). This sequence originates from an adult woman who had mild COVID-19 (a few samples of this study predate the infection). Cell type and time point are not known. The CDR3 sequence is CSARRESSGNTIYF. In DNA form, the CDR3 reads TGCAGTGCCCGGAGGGAGAGCTCTGGAAACACCATATATTTT.